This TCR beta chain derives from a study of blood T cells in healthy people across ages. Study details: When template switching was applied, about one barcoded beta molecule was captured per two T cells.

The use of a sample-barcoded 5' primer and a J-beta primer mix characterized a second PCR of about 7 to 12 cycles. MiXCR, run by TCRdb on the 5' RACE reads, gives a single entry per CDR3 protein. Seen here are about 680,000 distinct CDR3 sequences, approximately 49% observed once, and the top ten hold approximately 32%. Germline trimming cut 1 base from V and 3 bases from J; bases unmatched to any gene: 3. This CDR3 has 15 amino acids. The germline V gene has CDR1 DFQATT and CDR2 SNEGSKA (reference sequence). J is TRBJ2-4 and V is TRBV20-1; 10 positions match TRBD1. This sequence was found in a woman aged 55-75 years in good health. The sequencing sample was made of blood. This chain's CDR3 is CSARGQGADKNIQYF. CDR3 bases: TGCAGTGCTAGAGGACAGGGGGCCGACAAAAACATTCAGTACTTC.